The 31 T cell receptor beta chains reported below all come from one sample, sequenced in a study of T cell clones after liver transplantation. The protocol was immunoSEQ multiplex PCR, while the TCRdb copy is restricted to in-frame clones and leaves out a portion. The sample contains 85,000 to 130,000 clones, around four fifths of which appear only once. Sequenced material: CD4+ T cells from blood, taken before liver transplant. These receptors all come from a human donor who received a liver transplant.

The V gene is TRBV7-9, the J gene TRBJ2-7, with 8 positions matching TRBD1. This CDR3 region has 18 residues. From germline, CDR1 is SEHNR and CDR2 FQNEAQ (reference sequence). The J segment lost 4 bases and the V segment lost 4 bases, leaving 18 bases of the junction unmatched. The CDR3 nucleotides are TGTGCCAGCAGCTCAGCCCCCGAGGACAGGGTAAAAAATTACGAGCAGTACTTC. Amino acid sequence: CASSSAPEDRVKNYEQYF.

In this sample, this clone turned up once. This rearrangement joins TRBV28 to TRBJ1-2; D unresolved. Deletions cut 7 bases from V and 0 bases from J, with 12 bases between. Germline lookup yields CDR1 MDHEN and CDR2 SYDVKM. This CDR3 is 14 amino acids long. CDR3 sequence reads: CASTWSRANYGYTF. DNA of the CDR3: TGTGCCAGCACCTGGAGCCGAGCTAACTATGGCTACACCTTC.

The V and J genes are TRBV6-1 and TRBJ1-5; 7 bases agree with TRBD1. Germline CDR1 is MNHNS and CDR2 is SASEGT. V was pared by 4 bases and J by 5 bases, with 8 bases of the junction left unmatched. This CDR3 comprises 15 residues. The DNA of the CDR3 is TGTGCCAGCAGTGCGCCGGGACAGAGTTATCAGCCCCAGCATTTT. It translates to CASSAPGQSYQPQHF.

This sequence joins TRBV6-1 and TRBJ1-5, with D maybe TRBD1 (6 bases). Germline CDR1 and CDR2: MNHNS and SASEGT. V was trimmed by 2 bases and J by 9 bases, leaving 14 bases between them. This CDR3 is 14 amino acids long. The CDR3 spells CASSESGGRGPQHF. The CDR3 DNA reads TGTGCCAGCAGTGAATCGGGGGGGCGAGGGCCCCAGCATTTT.

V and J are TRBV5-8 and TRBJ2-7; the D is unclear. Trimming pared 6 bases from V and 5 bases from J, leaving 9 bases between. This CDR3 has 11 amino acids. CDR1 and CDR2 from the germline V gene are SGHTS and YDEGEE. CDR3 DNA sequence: TGTGCCAGCACCCTCCTGAACGAGCAGTACTTC. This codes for CASTLLNEQYF. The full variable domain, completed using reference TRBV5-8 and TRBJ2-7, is EAGVTQSPTHLIKTRGQQATLRCSPISGHTSVYWYQQALGLGLQFLLWYDEGEERNRGNFPPRFSGRQFPNYSSELNVNALELEDSALYLCASTLLNEQYFGPGTRLTVT.

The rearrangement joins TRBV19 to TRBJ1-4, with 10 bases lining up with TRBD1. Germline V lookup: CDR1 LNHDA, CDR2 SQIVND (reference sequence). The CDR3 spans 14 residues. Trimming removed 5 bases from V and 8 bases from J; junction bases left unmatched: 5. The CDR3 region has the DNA TGTGCCAGTAGTCCTGGGACAGGGGTAGAAAAACTGTTTTTT. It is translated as CASSPGTGVEKLFF.

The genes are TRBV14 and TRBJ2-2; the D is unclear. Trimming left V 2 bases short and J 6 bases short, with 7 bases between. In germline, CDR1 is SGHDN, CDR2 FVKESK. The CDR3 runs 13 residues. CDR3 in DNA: TGTGCCAGCAGCCAAAATCAGGCCGGGGAGCTGTTTTTT. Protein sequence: CASSQNQAGELFF. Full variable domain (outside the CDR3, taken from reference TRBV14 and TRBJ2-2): EAGVTQFPSHSVIEKGQTVTLRCDPISGHDNLYWYRRVMGKEIKFLLHFVKESKQDESGMPNNRFLAERTGGTYSTLKVQPAELEDSGVYFCASSQNQAGELFFGEGSRLTVL.

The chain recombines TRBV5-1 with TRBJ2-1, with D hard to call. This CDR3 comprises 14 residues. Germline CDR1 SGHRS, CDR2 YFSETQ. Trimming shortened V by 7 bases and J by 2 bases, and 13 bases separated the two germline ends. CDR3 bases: TGCGCCAGCGCCTCGGCACTTACCTACAATGAGCAGTTCTTC. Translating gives CASASALTYNEQFF.

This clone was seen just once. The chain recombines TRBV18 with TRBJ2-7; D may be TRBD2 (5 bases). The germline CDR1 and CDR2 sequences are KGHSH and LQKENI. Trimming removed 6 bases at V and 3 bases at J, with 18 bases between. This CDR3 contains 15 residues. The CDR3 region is CASSSPTGSIYEQYF. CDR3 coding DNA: TGTGCCAGCTCTTCACCCACGGGGTCTATCTACGAGCAGTACTTC.

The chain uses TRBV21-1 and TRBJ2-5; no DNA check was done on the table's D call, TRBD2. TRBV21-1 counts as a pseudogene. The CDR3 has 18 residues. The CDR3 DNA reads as TGTGCCAGCCTTCCGGTAGGAGCGGGAGGAGGCTGGAAGGAGACCCAGTACTTC. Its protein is CASLPVGAGGGWKETQYF.

CDR3 sequence reads: CSVERTETSTDTQYF. The CDR3 bases are TGCAGCGTTGAAAGGACAGAAACTAGCACAGATACGCAGTATTTT. The chain uses TRBV29-1 and TRBJ2-3; tentative D call: TRBD1 (6 bases). Per germline, CDR1 SQVTM and CDR2 ANQGSEA. V lost 2 bases, J lost 0 bases, and 12 bases lay in between. The CDR3 spans 15 residues.

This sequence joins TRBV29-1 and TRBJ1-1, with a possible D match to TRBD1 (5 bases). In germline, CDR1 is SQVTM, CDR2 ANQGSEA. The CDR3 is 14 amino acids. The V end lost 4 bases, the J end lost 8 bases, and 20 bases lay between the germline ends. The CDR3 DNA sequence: TGCAGCGTTGTTAGGGGTGGGGTTCGCCGAGAAGCTTTCTTT. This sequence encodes CSVVRGGVRREAFF.

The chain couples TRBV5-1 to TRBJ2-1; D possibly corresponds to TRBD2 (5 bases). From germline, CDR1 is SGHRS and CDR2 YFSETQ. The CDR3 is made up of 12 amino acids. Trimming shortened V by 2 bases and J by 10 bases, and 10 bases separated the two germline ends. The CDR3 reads CASSLEGIEQFF. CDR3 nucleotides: TGCGCCAGCAGCTTAGAGGGTATCGAGCAGTTCTTC.

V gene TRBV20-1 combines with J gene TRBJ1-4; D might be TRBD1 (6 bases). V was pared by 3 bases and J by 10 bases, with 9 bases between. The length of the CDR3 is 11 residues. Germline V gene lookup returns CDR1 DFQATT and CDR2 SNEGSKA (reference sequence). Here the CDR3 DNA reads TGCAGTGCTAGTAAACAGGGAAAACTGTTTTTT. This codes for CSASKQGKLFF.

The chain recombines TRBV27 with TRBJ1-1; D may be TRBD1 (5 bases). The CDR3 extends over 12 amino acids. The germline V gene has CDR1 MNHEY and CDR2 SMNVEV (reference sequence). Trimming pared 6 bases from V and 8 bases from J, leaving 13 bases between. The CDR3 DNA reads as TGTGCCAGCAGAACCGCCGGGACCGAAGCTTTCTTT. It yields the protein CASRTAGTEAFF.

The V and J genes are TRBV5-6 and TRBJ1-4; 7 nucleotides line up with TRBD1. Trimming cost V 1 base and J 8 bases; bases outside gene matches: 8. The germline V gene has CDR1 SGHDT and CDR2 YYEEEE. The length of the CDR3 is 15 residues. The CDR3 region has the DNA TGTGCCAGCAGCTTGCGGGGGACAGCAGGGGAAAAACTGTTTTTT. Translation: CASSLRGTAGEKLFF.

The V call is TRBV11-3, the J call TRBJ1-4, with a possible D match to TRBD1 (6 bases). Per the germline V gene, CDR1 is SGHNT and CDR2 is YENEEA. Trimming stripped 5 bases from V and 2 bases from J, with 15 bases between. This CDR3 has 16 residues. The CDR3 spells CASSQKTGSTNEKLFF. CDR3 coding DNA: TGTGCCAGCAGCCAAAAAACAGGGTCCACTAATGAAAAACTGTTTTTT.

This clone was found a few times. The chain's CDR3 is CASSPQRLAGKQEQYF. CDR3 DNA sequence: TGTGCCAGCAGTCCTCAAAGACTAGCGGGAAAGCAAGAGCAGTACTTC. The V and J genes are TRBV27 and TRBJ2-7; 11 bases align to TRBD2. CDR3 length equals 16 residues. The ends lost 5 bases at V and 7 bases at J; junction bases unmatched: 13. CDR1 and CDR2 (germline): MNHEY, SMNVEV (reference sequence).

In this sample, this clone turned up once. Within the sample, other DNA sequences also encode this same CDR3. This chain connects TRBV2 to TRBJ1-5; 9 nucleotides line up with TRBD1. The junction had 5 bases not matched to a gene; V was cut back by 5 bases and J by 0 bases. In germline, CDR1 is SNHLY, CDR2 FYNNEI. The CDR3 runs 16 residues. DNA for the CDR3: TGTGCCAGCAGTCCGGGACAGGGAAATAGCAATCAGCCCCAGCATTTT. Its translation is CASSPGQGNSNQPQHF.

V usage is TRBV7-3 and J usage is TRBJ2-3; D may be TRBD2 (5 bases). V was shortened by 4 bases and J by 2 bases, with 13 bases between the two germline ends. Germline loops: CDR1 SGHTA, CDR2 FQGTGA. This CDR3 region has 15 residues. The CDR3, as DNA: TGTGCCAGCAGCTATACCGGACTTCACACAGATACGCAGTATTTT. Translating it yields CASSYTGLHTDTQYF.

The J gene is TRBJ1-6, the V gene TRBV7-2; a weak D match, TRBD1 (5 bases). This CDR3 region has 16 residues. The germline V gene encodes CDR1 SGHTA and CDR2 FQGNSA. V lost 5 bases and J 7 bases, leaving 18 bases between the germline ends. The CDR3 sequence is CASSARRGLMNSPLHF. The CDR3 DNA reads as TGTGCCAGCAGCGCACGGAGGGGACTGATGAATTCACCCCTCCACTTT.

CDR3 nucleotides: TGTGCCAGCAGCTTAGATCGGGGCCAGGCGGAGTTCTTC. Translation gives CASSLDRGQAEFF. V gene TRBV11-2 combines with J gene TRBJ2-1; D tentatively reads TRBD1 or TRBD2 (5 bases each). V was clipped by 0 bases and J by 14 bases, with 14 bases between them. The CDR3 sequence is 13 residues long. Germline CDR1 SGHAT, CDR2 FQNNGV.

In DNA form, the CDR3 reads TGCAGCGCCTCCCGACAGGCCGAGCAGTTCTTC. Amino acids: CSASRQAEQFF. This rearrangement joins TRBV29-1 to TRBJ2-1, with D perhaps matching TRBD1 (6 bases). This CDR3 is 11 amino acids long. The V gene lost 7 bases and the J gene lost 10 bases, with 14 bases spanning the gap. Germline loops: CDR1 SQVTM, CDR2 ANQGSEA.

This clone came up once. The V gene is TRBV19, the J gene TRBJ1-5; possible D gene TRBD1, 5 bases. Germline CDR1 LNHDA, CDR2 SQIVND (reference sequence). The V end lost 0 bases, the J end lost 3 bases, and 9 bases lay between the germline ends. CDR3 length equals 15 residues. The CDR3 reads CASSIEGGVNQPQHF. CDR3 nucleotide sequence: TGTGCCAGTAGTATAGAGGGGGGAGTCAATCAGCCCCAGCATTTT. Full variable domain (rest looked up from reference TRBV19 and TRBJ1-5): DGGITQSPKYLFRKEGQNVTLSCEQNLNHDAMYWYRQDPGQGLRLIYYSQIVNDFQKGDIAEGYSVSREKKESFPLTVTSAQKNPTAFYLCASSIEGGVNQPQHFGDGTRLSIL.

The CDR3 loop reads CASSLMGGTSGKDTQYF. CDR3 coding DNA: TGTGCCAGCAGCTTAATGGGCGGGACTAGCGGGAAAGATACGCAGTATTTT. This sequence joins TRBV7-3 and TRBJ2-3; 13 nucleotides match TRBD2. V trimming: 1 base; J trimming: 5 bases; junction bases outside the gene matches: 6. The CDR3 spans 17 residues. Germline-derived CDR1 and CDR2 are SGHTA and FQGTGA.

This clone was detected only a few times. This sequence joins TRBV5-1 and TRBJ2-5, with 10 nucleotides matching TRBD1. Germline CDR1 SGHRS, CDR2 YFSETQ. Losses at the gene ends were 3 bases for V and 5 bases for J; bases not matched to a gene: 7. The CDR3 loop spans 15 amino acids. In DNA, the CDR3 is TGCGCCAGCAGCTGGACCGGGACAGGGGTCGAGACCCAGTACTTC. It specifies CASSWTGTGVETQYF.

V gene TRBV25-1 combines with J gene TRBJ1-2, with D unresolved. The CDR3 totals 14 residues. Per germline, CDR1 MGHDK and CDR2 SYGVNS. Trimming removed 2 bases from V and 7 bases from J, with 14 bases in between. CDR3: CASSETTRVSGYTF. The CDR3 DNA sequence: TGTGCCAGCAGTGAAACAACCCGGGTGTCTGGCTACACCTTC.

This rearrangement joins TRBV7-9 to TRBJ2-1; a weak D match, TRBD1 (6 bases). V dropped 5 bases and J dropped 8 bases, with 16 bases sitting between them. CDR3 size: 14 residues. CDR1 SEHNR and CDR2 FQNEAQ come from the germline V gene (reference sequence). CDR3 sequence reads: CASSLSKGVDEQFF. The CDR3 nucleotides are TGTGCCAGCAGCCTAAGTAAGGGGGTGGATGAGCAGTTCTTC.

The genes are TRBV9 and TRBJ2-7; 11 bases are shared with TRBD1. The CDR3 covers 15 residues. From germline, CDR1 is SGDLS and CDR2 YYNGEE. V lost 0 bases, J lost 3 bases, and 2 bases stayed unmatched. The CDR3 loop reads CASSVGDRGYYEQYF. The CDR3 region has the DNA TGTGCCAGCAGCGTAGGGGACAGGGGGTACTACGAGCAGTACTTC.

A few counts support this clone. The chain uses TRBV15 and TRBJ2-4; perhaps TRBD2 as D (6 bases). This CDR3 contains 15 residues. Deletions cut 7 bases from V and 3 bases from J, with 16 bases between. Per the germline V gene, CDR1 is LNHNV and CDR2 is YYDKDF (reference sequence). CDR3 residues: CATIGVGGGKNIQYF. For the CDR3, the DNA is TGTGCCACCATTGGAGTGGGGGGAGGCAAAAACATTCAGTACTTC.

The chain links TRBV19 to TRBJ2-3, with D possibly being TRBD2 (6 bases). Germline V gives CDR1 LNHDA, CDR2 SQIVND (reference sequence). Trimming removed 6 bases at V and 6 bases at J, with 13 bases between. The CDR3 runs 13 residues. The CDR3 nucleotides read TGTGCCAGTAGGGCGGGGCTTGGGGATACGCAGTATTTT. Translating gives CASRAGLGDTQYF.